Reported below is one T cell receptor beta chain. The antigen is not known. V shed 5 bases and J 4 bases; nucleotides not matched to a gene: 6. The CDR3 is 14 amino acids. Germline V gene sequence: CDR1 MNHEY, CDR2 SMNVEV (reference sequence). Sample time point: after neoadjuvant nivolumab, at surgical resection. These newly diagnosed stage II-IVA oral cavity squamous cell carcinoma patients had no prior systemic or radiation treatment. This entry belongs to a study of neoadjuvant anti-PD-1 for oral cavity cancer. At the level of the study: Non-progressing patients received a fourth nivolumab dose near day 43, then surgery on days 50-56.

Blood libraries mostly used approximately 480 ng genomic DNA, six replicates each. The repertoire was sequenced with immunoSEQ multiplex PCR; TCRdb's copy has only in-frame clones and lacks some. The table includes tens of thousands of clones, approximately 80% detected once. Study-level findings and limits: Pretreatment Treg/Th17 ratio correlated inversely with post-treatment tumor clonality.

J is TRBJ2-7 and V is TRBV27; 9 positions agree with TRBD2. This TCR came from a person between 40 and 80 years old with oral cavity squamous cell carcinoma. The material sequenced was PBMCs, taken after nivolumab (anti-PD-1) treatment. For the CDR3, the DNA is TGTGCCAGCAGTCCGCGGGGGGGATGGTACGAGCAGTACTTC. It is translated as CASSPRGGWYEQYF.